This T cell receptor (beta chain) was captured by sequencing in a study of blood T cells in healthy people across ages (dated by TCRdb to between 2014 and 2016). About the full investigation: In model experiments, template switching captured roughly one uniquely barcoded TCR beta cDNA molecule for every two T cells. The study measured age-related changes in TCR beta repertoire diversity using deep sequencing normalized with unique cDNA molecular identifiers. The study analyzed two additional independent replicas of 1 million unique cDNA reads from the same blood draw for two donors, one aged 18 to 29 and one aged 80 or older. Four age groups were formed from the donors: young (average around 15 years), middle-aged (approximately 40), aged (roughly 56) and long-lived (about 80). To avoid experimental bias, donors of different ages were randomly spread across the sequencing lanes.

Systemically healthy Caucasian individuals from Russia, over 30 in total and aged roughly 6 to 100 years, were included as donors. Ten milliliters of peripheral blood were drawn from each donor into EDTA-treated Vacutainer tubes. Ficoll-Paque density-gradient centrifugation was used to isolate PBMCs, with at least 6.5 million obtained per sample. Trizol reagent was used to extract total RNA from PBMCs, with at least 5 micrograms per sample. The percentages of naive CD45RAhigh/CD27high T cells were determined by flow cytometry on a PBMC aliquot from every donor. Study-wide conclusions, independent of this receptor: Estimates of total diversity from one million sequenced T cells were regarded as lower bounds and underestimates. The CMV infection status of donors was not known, potentially confounding age-related changes in expanded clonotypes. A strong correlation was found between observed TCR beta diversity and the percentage of naive T cells measured by flow cytometry. As age increased, observed TCR beta diversity per million T cells dropped in a roughly linear way, and a significant reduction was already evident by age around 41. Because profiling used bulk unsorted PBMCs, naive and antigen-experienced compartments could not be compared conclusively. Compared with the aged group, the long-lived group had more naive CD4+ T cells, fewer expanded clones and increased TCR diversity, a pattern suggesting age selection.

Libraries were constructed by 5' RACE. TCRdb shows the sequencer as Illumina HiSeq 2500. A second PCR of roughly 6 to 12 cycles was run with a J-beta primer mix and a sample-barcoded 5' primer. A unique molecular identifier was introduced onto each TCR beta cDNA molecule by a template-switch 5' adaptor carrying 12 random nucleotides. Each sample yielded at least 2.5 million CDR3-containing paired-end reads. All of the RNA was converted into first-strand cDNA using the Mint cDNA synthesis kit, with a TRBC-specific oligonucleotide serving as the primer. Following uracil-DNA glycosylase treatment, all cDNA underwent a first 18-cycle PCR with the universal primers M1SS and BC2_uni_R. As for the authors' bioinformatics: For normalization, 1 million high-quality reads were randomly selected from each sample, with every read carrying a distinct molecular identifier. Instead of being binned into consensus sequences, reads with shared molecular identifiers were discarded. MiTCR, run with a Q25 quality threshold and the strictest error-elimination algorithm, handled CDR3 identification, clonotype clustering and error correction. A nonparametric unseen species model using Euler transformation provided a lower-bound estimate of total TCR beta diversity. TCRdb passed the public sequencing reads through fastp at Q25 and MiXCR, retaining productive beta sequences. Identical CDR3 protein sequences are pooled into one entry, listed with their most common genes and DNA. Clone size and V and J calls follow TCRdb, not the original study. This sample holds around 1.5 million distinct CDR3 sequences; 55% to 75% were observed only once. Clones ranked in the top ten supply roughly 6.3% of the sample.

At the junction V is shortened by 6 bases and J by 4 bases; bases outside the gene matches: 8. The CDR3, from cysteine to phenylalanine, totals 14 residues. The read is trimmed to its CDR3 DNA, 42 bases read in frame from base 1. Per the germline V gene (reference sequence), DFQATT is the CDR1 and SNEGSKA is the CDR2. Comments on this clonotype: What this receptor recognizes is not known. No quality values exist for individual bases; no much larger clone is one base distant.

The receptor chain draws on TRBV20-1 and TRBJ2-1, with 8 bases matching TRBD1. The material sequenced was blood. The TCR originated in a man younger than 30 in good health. The CDR3 protein sequence reads: CSAQDRAWYNEQFF. The DNA is as follows: TGCAGTGCCCAGGACAGGGCGTGGTACAATGAGCAGTTCTTC.